The T cell receptor beta chain under discussion was sequenced for a study of preoperative IRX-2 immunotherapy in early breast cancer. CDR1 MNHGY and CDR2 SAAAGT come from the germline V gene. V gave up 2 bases and J gave up 0 bases; unmatched junction bases: 4. CDR3 length: 17 residues. The assay was immunoSEQ multiplex PCR, and TCRdb's table has in-frame clones only and misses some. The data contain 1,500 or so clones, roughly 60% of them seen just once; the ten biggest clones take up roughly 11%. The treatment: preoperative locoregional IRX-2 cytokine immunotherapy. Preoperative locoregional IRX-2 cytokine immunotherapy was tested in the phase Ib source study.

Sequencing was performed on tumor tissue, taken before IRX-2 immunotherapy. The rearrangement links TRBV6-8 to TRBJ2-3; 11 nucleotides match TRBD2. This clonotype originated in a human donor with breast cancer. This CDR3 reads CASSYQGLAASTDTQYF. The CDR3 bases are TGTGCCAGCAGTTACCAGGGACTAGCGGCTAGCACAGATACGCAGTATTTT.